This TCR beta chain was captured by sequencing in a study of early T cells in non-severe SARS-CoV-2 infection. Study-wide background: Sequencing was performed on bulk RNA from unsorted whole blood, leaving chains unpaired.

TCRdb analysed the 5' RACE reads with MiXCR anew, one entry per CDR3 protein. This table has tens of thousands of distinct CDR3 sequences, 4.8% appearing once. In its sample, this clonotype was seen many times. The sequence was obtained from an adult who was a healthcare worker with PCR-confirmed SARS-CoV-2 infection or an uninfected control (not recorded which). Sequenced: whole blood.

CDR3 coding DNA: TGTGCCAGCAGTACACGGGTGACAACTAATGAAAAACTGTTTTTT. Its protein is CASSTRVTTNEKLFF. J is TRBJ1-4 and V is TRBV6-5; D is uncertain. With 5 bases removed from V and 0 bases from J, the gap between germline ends came to 10 bases. The CDR3 has 15 residues. Germline CDR1 MNHEY, CDR2 SVGAGI.